The 23 T cell receptor beta chains given below trace back to one sample, sequenced in a study of T cells in Graves' hyperthyroidism and ophthalmopathy. TCR beta CDR3 regions were amplified from RNA. The primer set for the first-round RT-PCR of the TCR CDR3 was HTBI. TCRdb independently ran MiXCR on the multiplex PCR reads; one entry per CDR3 protein. This table holds about 560,000 distinct CDR3 sequences, roughly a sixth found once. Sequencing was carried out using blood. Receptors were obtained from a woman aged 18-35 years with Graves' hyperthyroidism.

This clonotype was observed a few times. The rearrangement joins TRBV7-8 to TRBJ1-4, with D possibly being TRBD1 (5 bases). Trimming took 3 bases from V and 8 from J, leaving 10 bases between them. The CDR3 sequence is 13 residues long. Germline assignment: CDR1 SGHVS and CDR2 FQNEAQ. CDR3 nucleotide sequence: TGTGCCAGCAGCTTGAGGGACCCCGAAAAACTGTTTTTT. Translating gives CASSLRDPEKLFF.

This clonotype occurred many times. The chain couples TRBV6-6 to TRBJ2-5; D is undetermined. The CDR3 contains 13 residues. Germline assignment: CDR1 MNHNY and CDR2 SVGAGI (reference sequence). V was cut by 2 bases and J by 3 bases, with 7 bases left in between. The chain's CDR3 is CASSYVPEETQYF. CDR3 nucleotides: TGTGCCAGCAGTTACGTGCCAGAAGAGACCCAGTACTTC.

This clonotype came up many times. The chain couples TRBV6-6 to TRBJ1-2; 9 positions match TRBD1. The junction had 2 bases not matched to a gene; V was cut back by 2 bases and J by 1 base. Germline CDR1 is MNHNY and CDR2 is SVGAGI (reference sequence). The CDR3 has 15 amino acids. The CDR3 region is CASSYVTGGNYGYTF. DNA of the CDR3: TGTGCCAGCAGTTACGTGACAGGGGGTAACTATGGCTACACCTTC.

This clonotype was counted only a few times. The J gene is TRBJ2-1, the V gene TRBV13, with 8 nucleotides matching TRBD1. Germline trimming cut 7 bases from V and 2 bases from J; bases unmatched to any gene: 4. Per the germline V gene, CDR1 is PRHDT and CDR2 is FYEKMQ (reference sequence). This CDR3 has 14 amino acids. CDR3: CASNDRGTYNEQFF. As DNA, the CDR3 is TGTGCCAGCAACGACAGGGGCACCTACAATGAGCAGTTCTTC.

This clonotype was recorded many times. This sequence joins TRBV18 and TRBJ1-2, with D possibly TRBD1 on 6 matching bases. Germline CDR1 is KGHSH and CDR2 is LQKENI. The CDR3 extends over 13 amino acids. Trimming stripped 5 bases from V and 4 bases from J, with 11 bases between. The CDR3 coding sequence is TGTGCCAGCTCAGCTGGACAGTCCTATGGCTACACCTTC. Translated, it gives CASSAGQSYGYTF.

This clonotype was counted at least ten times. This chain joins TRBV20-1 and TRBJ2-5; TRBD2 is a possible D gene (5 bases). CDR1 is DFQATT, CDR2 SNEGSKA, per germline (reference sequence). The germline V and J ends were trimmed by 3 bases and 4 bases, with 15 bases remaining between them. The CDR3 sequence is 14 residues long. The CDR3 bases are TGCAGTGCTAGCCCCATAGCGAGAGGAGAGACCCAGTACTTC. The encoded protein is CSASPIARGETQYF.

This clonotype occurred a few times. The V call is TRBV24-1, the J call TRBJ2-2; the D call may be TRBD1 or TRBD2 (5 bases each). Trimming left V 4 bases short and J 2 bases short, with 13 bases between. This CDR3 comprises 16 residues. Germline CDR1 reads KGHDR; CDR2 reads SFDVKD. CDR3 region: CATSDPRGPNTGELFF. CDR3 sequence (DNA): TGTGCCACCAGTGACCCGAGGGGACCAAACACCGGGGAGCTGTTTTTT.

Concerning this clonotype: This may be a read error: a much more frequent sequence differs by one nucleotide. The chain couples TRBV20-1 to TRBJ2-3; D perhaps matches TRBD2 (6 bases). Germline CDR1 DFQATT, CDR2 SNEGSKA (reference sequence). Trimming took 4 bases from V and 8 from J, leaving 19 bases between them. The CDR3 runs to 14 residues. CDR3 amino acids: CSAMGGRTSSTQYF. The CDR3 DNA follows: TGCAGTGCTATGGGGGGTCGCACAAGTAGTACGCAGTATTTT.

DNA for the CDR3: TGCAGCGCTCTGACAGGGGATACGTTTGGAAACACCATATATTTT. Its protein is CSALTGDTFGNTIYF. The genes are TRBV29-1 and TRBJ1-3; 8 bases map to TRBD1. The CDR3 length is 15 residues. Trimming removed 7 bases from V and 3 bases from J; junction bases left unmatched: 11. CDR1 and CDR2 (germline): SQVTM, ANQGSEA. The full variable domain, in which reference TRBV29-1 and TRBJ1-3 provide the parts outside the CDR3, is SAVISQKPSRDICQRGTSLTIQCQVDSQVTMMFWYRQQPGQSLTLIATANQGSEATYESGFVIDKFPISRPNLTFSTLTVSNMSPEDSSIYLCSALTGDTFGNTIYFGEGSWLTVV.

J is TRBJ2-1 and V is TRBV20-1, with a tentative D call TRBD2 (7 bases). The germline gives CDR1 DFQATT, CDR2 SNEGSKA (reference sequence). V lost 3 bases and J lost 11, with 8 bases in between. CDR3 length equals 10 residues. The CDR3: CSASGGQQFF. The CDR3 DNA is TGCAGTGCTAGCGGGGGGCAGCAGTTCTTC.

This clonotype appeared many times. CDR3 amino acids: CASSLRLGPNSPLHF. CDR3 in DNA: TGTGCCAGCAGCTTAAGATTGGGGCCTAATTCACCCCTCCACTTT. This chain joins TRBV11-2 and TRBJ1-6; a possible D gene is TRBD1 (5 bases). V lost 2 bases, J lost 6 bases, and 11 bases lay in between. Germline V CDR1 and CDR2: SGHAT, FQNNGV. The CDR3 loop spans 15 amino acids.

The chain is built from TRBV19 and TRBJ2-1; 8 bases agree with TRBD2. This CDR3 is built from 16 residues. V shed 3 bases, J shed 4 bases, and the junction held 8 bases outside the gene matches. The germline V gene encodes CDR1 LNHDA and CDR2 SQIVND (reference sequence). The CDR3 reads CASSMGRGGLYNEQFF. The DNA of the CDR3 is TGTGCCAGTAGTATGGGACGGGGGGGCCTTTACAATGAGCAGTTCTTC.

This clonotype was detected ten times or more. The V and J genes are TRBV27 and TRBJ1-3; D gene ambiguous. Germline lookup yields CDR1 MNHEY and CDR2 SMNVEV (reference sequence). V was pared by 5 bases and J by 0 bases, with 11 bases between. CDR3 length: 15 residues. For the CDR3, the DNA is TGTGCCAGCAGTGTCGGCGGACTCTCTGGAAACACCATATATTTT. It translates to CASSVGGLSGNTIYF.

The chain joins TRBV20-1 to TRBJ2-1; D is ambiguous. The germline CDR1 and CDR2 sequences are DFQATT and SNEGSKA (reference sequence). This CDR3 region has 12 residues. Trimming stripped 5 bases from V and 5 bases from J, with 10 bases between. In nucleotides, the CDR3 is TGCAGTGCTTCCCGACTTCACAATGAGCAGTTCTTC. Its protein product is CSASRLHNEQFF.

The V gene is TRBV20-1, the J gene TRBJ1-3; the D is unclear. The CDR3 sequence is 17 residues long. Trimming shortened V by 0 bases and J by 0 bases, and 15 bases separated the two germline ends. Germline V gives CDR1 DFQATT, CDR2 SNEGSKA (reference sequence). This CDR3 reads CSARDLSPASSGNTIYF. The CDR3 nucleotides are TGCAGTGCTAGAGATTTAAGCCCAGCGAGCTCTGGAAACACCATATATTTT.

This clonotype was counted ten times or more. V usage is TRBV30 and J usage is TRBJ1-1; D call uncertain. The CDR3 extends over 12 amino acids. Germline V gene data show CDR1 as GTSNPN and CDR2 as SVGIG (reference sequence). Trimming removed 0 bases at V and 5 bases at J, with 7 bases between. CDR3 in DNA: TGTGCCTGGAGTGTTCGAACAACTGAAGCTTTCTTT. Translated, it gives CAWSVRTTEAFF.

The chain couples TRBV27 to TRBJ2-1; the match to TRBD2 covers 12 bases. J gave up 0 bases and V 6 bases, and 9 bases lay outside the gene matches. The CDR3 loop spans 18 amino acids. Germline lookup yields CDR1 MNHEY and CDR2 SMNVEV (reference sequence). The CDR3 loop reads CASRLLAGGPSSYNEQFF. The DNA of the CDR3 is TGTGCCAGCAGGCTACTAGCGGGGGGCCCAAGCTCCTACAATGAGCAGTTCTTC.

V and J are TRBV7-9 and TRBJ2-3; 14 bases map to TRBD2. The J segment lost 4 bases and the V segment lost 5 bases, leaving 8 bases of the junction unmatched. Looked up from germline, CDR1 is SEHNR and CDR2 is FQNEAQ (reference sequence). The CDR3 spans 17 residues. Here the CDR3 reads CASSGNPGLAGADTQYF. The CDR3, as DNA: TGTGCCAGCAGCGGGAACCCGGGACTAGCGGGAGCAGATACGCAGTATTTT.

This clonotype has more than one count but fewer than ten. The J gene is TRBJ2-1, the V gene TRBV5-1, with 13 bases fitting TRBD2. The CDR3 sequence is 16 residues long. Germline V gene sequence: CDR1 SGHRS, CDR2 YFSETQ. With V trimmed by 0 bases and J by 7 bases, 4 bases remained unmatched. This CDR3 reads CASSLGGTSGINEQFF. The CDR3 nucleotides are TGCGCCAGCAGCTTGGGAGGGACTAGCGGGATAAATGAGCAGTTCTTC.

This clonotype was seen once. Compared with germline, one end of the junction differs, possibly owing to a read error. CDR3 sequence reads: CASSRDRPLMNTEVFF. For the CDR3, the DNA is TGTGCCAGCAGCCGGGACCGACCACTAATGAACACTGAAGTTTTCTTT. This chain uses TRBV14 with TRBJ1-1; a possible D gene is TRBD1 (5 bases). The CDR3 has 16 residues. Germline V gives CDR1 SGHDN, CDR2 FVKESK.

In this sample, this clonotype turned up many times. The rearrangement links TRBV20-1 to TRBJ1-4, with 7 bases that match TRBD1. CDR3 size: 14 residues. J was trimmed by 7 bases and V by 2 bases; bases with no gene match: 7. CDR1 is DFQATT, CDR2 SNEGSKA, per germline (reference sequence). CDR3 protein: CSARRGGGIEKLFF. The CDR3 bases are TGCAGTGCTAGACGGGGAGGGGGCATTGAAAAACTGTTTTTT.

This clonotype was picked up many times. This chain uses TRBV6-1 with TRBJ1-1; D is ambiguous. Trimming pared 7 bases from V and 1 base from J, leaving 10 bases between. The CDR3 contains 13 residues. The germline V gene encodes CDR1 MNHNS and CDR2 SASEGT. The CDR3: CASTKRENTEAFF. In DNA, the CDR3 is TGTGCCAGCACAAAGCGAGAGAACACTGAAGCTTTCTTT.

This rearrangement joins TRBV4-3 to TRBJ2-7, with D possibly matching TRBD1 (6 bases). There are 15 residues in the CDR3. Germline assignment: CDR1 LGHNA and CDR2 YSLEER. V lost 1 base, J lost 0 bases, and 10 bases lay in between. CDR3 coding DNA: TGCGCCAGCAGCCAAGTACGGGACACCTCCTACGAGCAGTACTTC. This translates into CASSQVRDTSYEQYF.